The source of this T cell receptor beta chain is a study of blood T cell repertoires in COVID-19. Produced via immunoSEQ multiplex PCR; TCRdb's table is partial and in-frame only. Among about 68,000 clones listed, 86% were seen once. The V gene's germline CDR1 is KGHSH and CDR2 LQKENI. The CDR3 runs 14 residues. The V and J ends lost 3 bases and 5 bases, in that order; junction bases with no gene match: 2. The sequenced material came from peripheral blood. The chain has TRBV18 and TRBJ1-4; TRBD1 matches at 8 bases. This clonotype was obtained from a man aged 25-45 years with acute or convalescent COVID-19. This CDR3 is CASSPGQGNEKLFF. The CDR3 nucleotides read TGTGCCAGCTCACCTGGACAGGGAAATGAAAAACTGTTTTTT.